The T cell receptor (beta chain) under discussion was sequenced for a study of shared clonotypes between healthy human individuals. Whole-study findings and limits: Sampling was confined to blood; repertoires within tissues likely differ. Across subsets, estimated richness was generally greater for naive than for memory populations.

CDR3 length equals 14 residues. Trimming cost V 6 bases and J 3 bases; bases outside gene matches: 8. The germline V gene encodes CDR1 MDHEN and CDR2 SYDVKM. Naive-designated CD8 cells lacked CD45RO, were positively enriched for CCR7, and omitted terminally differentiated effector memory CD45RA+ cells. It was across several immunoSEQ plates that each subset's genomic DNA was evenly split. Authors' methods: Filtering differed since immunoSEQ provided only junctions, with no quality scores. Sequencing was performed with immunoSEQ multiplex PCR; in TCRdb, only in-frame clones are kept and a portion is missing. D and trimming come from the DNA, and the V and J calls and clone size come from that table. Of some 2.1 million clones listed, just under 95% are singletons. This clone was found once. The antigen remains unidentified.

Input material: naive CD8+ T cells from PBMCs. This sequence was found in a man aged 18 to 29 in good health. Some clones in this sample may be carry-over from other donors' samples. The chain joins TRBV28 to TRBJ2-7; 7 positions match TRBD2. The CDR3 bases are TGTGCCAGCAGGACTAGCTCTCCAGTCTACGAGCAGTACTTC. It specifies CASRTSSPVYEQYF.